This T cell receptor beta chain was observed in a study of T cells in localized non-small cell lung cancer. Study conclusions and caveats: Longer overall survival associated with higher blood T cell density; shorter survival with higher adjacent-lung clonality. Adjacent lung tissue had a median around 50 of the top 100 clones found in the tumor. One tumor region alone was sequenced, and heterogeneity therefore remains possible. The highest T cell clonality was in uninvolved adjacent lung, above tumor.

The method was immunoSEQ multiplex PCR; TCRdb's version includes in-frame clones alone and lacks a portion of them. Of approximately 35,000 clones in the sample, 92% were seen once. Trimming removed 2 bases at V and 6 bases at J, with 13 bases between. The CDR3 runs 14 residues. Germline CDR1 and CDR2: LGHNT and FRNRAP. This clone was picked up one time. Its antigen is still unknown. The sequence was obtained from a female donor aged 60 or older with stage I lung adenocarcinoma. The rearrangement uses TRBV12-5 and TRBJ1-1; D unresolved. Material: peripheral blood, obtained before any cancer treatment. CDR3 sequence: CASGLLPHEAEAFF. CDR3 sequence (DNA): TGTGCTAGTGGTTTGTTGCCCCATGAAGCTGAAGCTTTCTTT.